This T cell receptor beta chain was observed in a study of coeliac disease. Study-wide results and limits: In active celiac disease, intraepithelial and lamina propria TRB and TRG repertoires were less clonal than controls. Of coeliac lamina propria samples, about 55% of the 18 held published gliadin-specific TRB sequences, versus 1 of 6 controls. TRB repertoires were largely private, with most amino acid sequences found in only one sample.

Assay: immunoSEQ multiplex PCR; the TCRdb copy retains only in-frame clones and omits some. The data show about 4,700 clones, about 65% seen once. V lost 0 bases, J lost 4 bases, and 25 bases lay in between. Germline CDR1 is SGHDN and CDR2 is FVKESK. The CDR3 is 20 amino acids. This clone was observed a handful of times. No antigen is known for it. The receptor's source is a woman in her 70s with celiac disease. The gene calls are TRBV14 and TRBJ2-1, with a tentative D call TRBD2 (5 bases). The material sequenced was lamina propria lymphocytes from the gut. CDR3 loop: CASSQEHTAGSVSAYNEQFF. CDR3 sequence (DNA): TGTGCCAGCAGCCAAGAACACACCGCAGGTAGCGTGTCCGCATACAATGAGCAGTTCTTC.